A single sample gave rise to the 6 T cell receptor beta chains below, sequenced in a study of Graves' ophthalmopathy and Graves' hyperthyroidism (dated by TCRdb to the late 2010s). TCRdb shows the sequencer as Illumina HiSeq 2000. TCR beta CDR3 regions were amplified from RNA transcripts for repertoire sequencing. The first round of RT-PCR was done with HTBI primers and the Qiagen OneStep RT-PCR kit, and was followed by a second round of multiplex PCR, then size selection and purification. Through fastp at Q25 and MiXCR, TCRdb rebuilt clones from the public reads, retaining in-frame beta chains. One record per CDR3 amino acid sequence lists the most common genes and DNA. The sample table records around 1.1 million distinct CDR3 sequences; about two fifths of these occur just once. Roughly 10% of the sample rests with the top ten. The specimen was peripheral blood or thyroid tissue (not recorded which). These TCRs come from an adult man with Graves' hyperthyroidism.

This clonotype was found many times. The CDR3 protein is CASSWVDSGNTIYF. The CDR3 DNA follows: TGTGCCAGCAGTTGGGTAGACTCTGGAAACACCATATATTTT. The chain combines TRBV25-1 with TRBJ1-3; no reliable D call. V lost 5 bases, J lost 0 bases, and 8 bases lay in between. The CDR3 is 14 residues long. Germline V gene data show CDR1 as MGHDK and CDR2 as SYGVNS.

This clonotype was recorded at least ten times. The chain joins TRBV24-1 to TRBJ1-3, with D perhaps matching TRBD1 (5 bases). This CDR3 is 18 amino acids long. Germline CDR1 is KGHDR and CDR2 is SFDVKD. Trimming left V 2 bases short and J 3 bases short, with 19 bases between. The CDR3 coding sequence is TGTGCCACCAGTGATTACCGACCAGGCGGACATGGTGGAAACACCATATATTTT. Residues: CATSDYRPGGHGGNTIYF.

This clonotype was detected many times. This chain joins TRBV29-1 and TRBJ1-2, with 8 nucleotides matching TRBD1. Germline V gene sequence: CDR1 SQVTM, CDR2 ANQGSEA. The V segment lost 6 bases and the J segment 4 bases; nucleotides outside the gene matches: 13. This CDR3 is built from 15 residues. In DNA form, the CDR3 reads TGCAGCGTGGGGGGGGGACAGGAGTACTCCTATGGCTACACCTTC. Amino acids: CSVGGGQEYSYGYTF.

This clonotype was observed a handful of times. The CDR3 sequence is CSASYQGAQETQYF. For the CDR3, the DNA is TGCAGTGCTAGTTACCAGGGGGCGCAAGAGACCCAGTACTTC. The chain links TRBV20-1 to TRBJ2-5; 8 nucleotides match TRBD1. CDR1 and CDR2 (germline): DFQATT, SNEGSKA (reference sequence). The CDR3 sequence is 14 residues long. V dropped 3 bases and J dropped 2; count of bases not matched to a gene: 5.

The table lists this clonotype with a few counts. The chain employs TRBV28 and TRBJ2-7, with D perhaps being TRBD1 or TRBD2 (5 bases each). Germline CDR1 MDHEN, CDR2 SYDVKM. The CDR3 loop spans 13 amino acids. The V and J ends lost 6 bases and 4 bases respectively, with 13 bases between them. This CDR3 reads CASRTGPTYEQYF. The CDR3 nucleotides read TGTGCCAGCAGAACGGGACCGACGTACGAGCAGTACTTC.

The chain employs TRBV11-2 and TRBJ1-5; 7 nucleotides agree with TRBD1. J lost 14 bases, V lost 4 bases, and 11 bases had no gene match. CDR1 is SGHAT, CDR2 FQNNGV, per germline. CDR3 length: 13 residues. As DNA, the CDR3 is TGTGCCAGCAGCTGGGGACAGCTCAGCGCCGAGCATTTT. It is translated as CASSWGQLSAEHF.